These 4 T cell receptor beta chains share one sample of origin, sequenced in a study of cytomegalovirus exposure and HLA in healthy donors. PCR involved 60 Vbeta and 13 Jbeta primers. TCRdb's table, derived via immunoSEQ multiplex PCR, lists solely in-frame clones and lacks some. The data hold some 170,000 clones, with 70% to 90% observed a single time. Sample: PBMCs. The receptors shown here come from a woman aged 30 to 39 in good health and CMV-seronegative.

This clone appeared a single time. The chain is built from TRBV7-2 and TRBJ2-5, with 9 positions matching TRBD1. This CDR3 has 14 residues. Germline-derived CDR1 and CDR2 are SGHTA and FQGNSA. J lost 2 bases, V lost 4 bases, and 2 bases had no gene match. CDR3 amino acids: CASSWTGVQETQYF. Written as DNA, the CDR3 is TGTGCCAGCAGCTGGACAGGGGTACAAGAGACCCAGTACTTC.

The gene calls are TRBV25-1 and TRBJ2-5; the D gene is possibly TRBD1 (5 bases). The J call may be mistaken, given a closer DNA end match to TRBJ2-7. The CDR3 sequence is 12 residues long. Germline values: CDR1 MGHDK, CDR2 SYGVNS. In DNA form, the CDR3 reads TGTGCCAGCAGGGGGCTGGACTACGAGCAGTACTTC. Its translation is CASRGLDYEQYF.

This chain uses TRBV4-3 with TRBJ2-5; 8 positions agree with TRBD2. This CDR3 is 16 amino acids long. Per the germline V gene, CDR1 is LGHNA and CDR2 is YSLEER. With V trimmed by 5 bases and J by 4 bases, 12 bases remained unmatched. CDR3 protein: CASSRGTAGGRETQYF. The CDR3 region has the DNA TGCGCCAGCAGCAGGGGGACCGCGGGGGGCCGAGAGACCCAGTACTTC.

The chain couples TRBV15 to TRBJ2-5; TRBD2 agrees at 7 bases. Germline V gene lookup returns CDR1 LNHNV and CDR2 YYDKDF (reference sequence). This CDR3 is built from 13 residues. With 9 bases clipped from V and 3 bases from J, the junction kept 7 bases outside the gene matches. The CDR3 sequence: CATPLLAKETQYF. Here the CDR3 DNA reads TGTGCCACTCCGTTACTAGCGAAAGAGACCCAGTACTTC.